This record covers a single TCR beta chain. No antigen is known for it. The sample is drawn from a study of T cell responses to AZD1222 COVID-19 vaccine. Data came from immunoSEQ multiplex PCR; TCRdb stores just in-frame clones and leaves some out. The table has 100,000 or so clones, approximately 87% seen once; the top ten hold 2.5% to 4%. General study points: The study found vaccine-associated CD4 TCRs spanning spike, dominant at 160-218 and 743-854.

The TCR sequence derives from an adult in good health. Sequenced material: peripheral blood, taken on day 0 of AZD1222 vaccination.

For the CDR3, the DNA is TGTGCCAGCAGTGAGATTATAGGGTATGGCTACACCTTC. Its translation is CASSEIIGYGYTF. V and J are TRBV2 and TRBJ1-2; the D is unclear. CDR1 is SNHLY and CDR2 is FYNNEI in the germline V gene. Trimming pared 3 bases from V and 5 bases from J, leaving 10 bases between. The CDR3 runs 13 residues. The full variable domain, in which reference TRBV2 and TRBJ1-2 provide the parts outside the CDR3, is EPEVTQTPSHQVTQMGQEVILRCVPISNHLYFYWYRQILGQKVEFLVSFYNNEISEKSEIFDDQFSVERPDGSNFTLKIRSTKLEDSAMYFCASSEIIGYGYTFGSGTRLTVV.